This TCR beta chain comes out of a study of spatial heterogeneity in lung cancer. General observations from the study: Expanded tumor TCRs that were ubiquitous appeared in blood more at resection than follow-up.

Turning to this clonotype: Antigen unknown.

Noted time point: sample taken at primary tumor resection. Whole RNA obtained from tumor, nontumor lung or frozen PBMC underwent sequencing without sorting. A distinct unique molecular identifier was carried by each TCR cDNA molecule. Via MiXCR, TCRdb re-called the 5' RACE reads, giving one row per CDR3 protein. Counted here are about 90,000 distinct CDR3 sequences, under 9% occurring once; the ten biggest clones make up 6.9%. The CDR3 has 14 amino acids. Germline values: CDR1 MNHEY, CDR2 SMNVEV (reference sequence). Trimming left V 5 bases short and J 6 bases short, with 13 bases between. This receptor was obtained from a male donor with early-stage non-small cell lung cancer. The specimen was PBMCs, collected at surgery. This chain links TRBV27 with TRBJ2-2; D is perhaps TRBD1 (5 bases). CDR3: CASSPYSRAGELFF. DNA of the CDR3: TGTGCCAGCAGTCCTTACTCCAGGGCCGGGGAGCTGTTTTTT.